This TCR beta chain was sequenced during a study of blood T cell repertoires in COVID-19 (dated by TCRdb to the early 2020s). About the study as a whole: Samples from collaborators originated in the United States, Italy and Spain and spanned both the acute and convalescent phases of COVID-19. A freely available public database, intended as a resource for researchers studying the immune response to SARS-CoV-2, is where the repertoires were released. Samples came from the ongoing ImmuneRACE study (first 160 participants) plus 1,254 subjects from 6 global collaborators. Nearly every sample came with metadata listing a de-identified subject ID, COVID-19 status, age in years and sex. The material from the prospective study consisted of cDNA or gDNA derived from T cells, B-cell-depleted T cells, or PBMCs. Where HLA class I and class II types were available, the types were taken from metadata supplied by the sample provider, not from assay-based typing. The dataset comprised deeply sampled blood TCRbeta repertoires from subjects exposed to, actively infected with, or recovered from COVID-19. What the authors observed across the whole study: The amount of clinical and demographic metadata varied by source and participant and was provided uncurated.

V lost 10 bases and J lost 5 bases, and the count of bases not matched to a germline gene is 13. The CDR3, cysteine through phenylalanine, is 14 amino acids long. This entry keeps only the CDR3 DNA: 42 bases, framed from base 1. CDR1 and CDR2, looked up from the germline V gene (reference sequence), are LNHDA and SQIVND. About this clone itself: Its antigen remains unidentified. Within one base of it there is no much larger clone, and no base qualities were kept.

TCRbeta CDR3 regions were amplified from genomic DNA by means of the immunoSEQ Assay, a bias-controlled multiplex PCR. The authors' analysis ran thus. The number of nucleated cells in each sample was estimated from the amplification of reference gene primers within the assay. Sequence reads were collapsed and filtered to measure the absolute abundance of every unique TCRbeta CDR3 rearrangement. For each sample, productive Simpson clonality was calculated by taking the square root of Simpson's diversity index across productive rearrangements. This immuneACCESS table, as held by TCRdb, lists in-frame sequences with V and J called but not all clones. Of the missing ones, under half trace to an unresolved V gene in checked studies; the others have no known cause. V and J calls and clone size are copied from that table; D and trimming were computed from the DNA. In all, the sample holds about 260,000 clones, and around 92% of those were seen once. The ten largest account for 2% to 3% of the sample.

At one collaborating source in Seattle, patients were enrolled during active infection and were followed longitudinally through the course of disease. Collaborating institutions collected whole blood in K2EDTA tubes following their own protocols. For TCRbeta analysis, collaborator samples were shipped as frozen whole blood, as isolated PBMCs, or as DNA extracted from either sample type. What was sequenced was peripheral blood. The sequence is built from TRBV19 and TRBJ2-5; 7 of the junction bases match TRBD1. This TCR came from a young adult with COVID-19, enrolled during active disease. The CDR3 region reads CATLWDSLWETQYF. At the DNA level, the sequence is TGTGCCACCCTTTGGGACAGCCTGTGGGAGACCCAGTACTTC.